A selection of T cell receptor beta chains follows, all from one sample in a study of cytomegalovirus exposure and HLA in healthy donors. The method was immunoSEQ multiplex PCR; TCRdb's version includes in-frame clones alone and lacks a portion of them. The sample has under 250,000 clones, around 80% seen once. Sequenced input: PBMCs. The receptors were sampled from a boy aged 5-17 years in good health and CMV-seronegative. Each CDR3 is given with its conserved first and last residue. The D gene is left open where the match is weak. Expanded clones are given a class, and other clones once, few, many or no size at all.

>-|-|TRBJ2-7|TRBV5-1
TGCGCCAGCAGCTTGGGATCCGAGGGATACCACTACGAGCAGTACTTC
CASSLGSEGYHYEQYF
>TRBD1|-|TRBJ1-5|TRBV2
TGTGCCAGCAGTCAAGACAGGGGCAATCAGCCCCAGCATTTT
CASSQDRGNQPQHF
>-|-|TRBJ1-3|TRBV6-5
TGTGCCAGCTGGACCGGGGGATCTGGAAACACCATATATTTT
CASWTGGSGNTIYF
>-|-|TRBJ2-5|TRBV7-7
TGTGCTAGCAGCCGGGACACTGAAGAGACCCAGTACTTC
CASSRDTEETQYF
>-|-|TRBJ2-6|TRBV18
TGTGCCAGCTGGAGCCTCCTCTCTGGGGCCAACGTCCTGACTTTC
CASWSLLSGANVLTF
>TRBD1|once|TRBJ2-2|TRBV5-6
TGTGCCAGCAGCTGGCGACAGGGGATGACCGGGGAGCTGTTTTTT
CASSWRQGMTGELFF
>-|-|TRBJ2-1|TRBV5-1
TGCGCCAGCAGTTATGGGAAGGGGGGGAACTACAATGAGCAGTTCTTC
CASSYGKGGNYNEQFF
>-|-|TRBJ2-2|TRBV5-1
TGCGCCACCCTACCGGGGGGCCCGGGAACCGGGGAGCTGTTTTTT
CATLPGGPGTGELFF
>TRBD2|-|TRBJ2-1|TRBV5-1
TGCGCCAGCAGCTTGAGAGGGGGACTAGCGGGGGTAAATGAGCAGTTCTTC
CASSLRGGLAGVNEQFF
>-|-|TRBJ1-2|TRBV29-1
TGCAGCGTTGAAGGCGGGGAGAATGGCTACACCTTC
CSVEGGENGYTF
>TRBD2|-|TRBJ2-7|TRBV11-2
TGTGCCAGCAGCTTAGGCGTCTTTAGTGGCGGGGGGCCCTACGAGCAGTACTTC
CASSLGVFSGGGPYEQYF
>-|-|TRBJ1-1|TRBV30
TGTGCCTGGTTCTTCCCAGGGGAACGACGGAACACTGAAGCTTTCTTT
CAWFFPGERRNTEAFF
>TRBD1|-|TRBJ1-2|TRBV5-4
TGTGCCAGCAGCTTGGTTTTCGGACAGGGTAACTATGGCTACACCTTC
CASSLVFGQGNYGYTF
>-|-|TRBJ1-5|TRBV7-2
TGTGCCAGCAGCTTAACCGGGGAGCAGCCCCAGCATTTT
CASSLTGEQPQHF
>TRBD1|few|TRBJ1-1|TRBV18
TGTGCCAGCTCACCCGCCGGGACAGGATTTATTGACACTGAAGCTTTCTTT
CASSPAGTGFIDTEAFF
>TRBD1|few|TRBJ1-4|TRBV2
TGTGCCCTTACCAGGGGGGATGAAAAACTGTTTTTT
CALTRGDEKLFF
>-|-|TRBJ1-2|TRBV6-5
TGTGCCAGCAGTTATGGGGGGGCAGACTATGGCTACACCTTC
CASSYGGADYGYTF
>TRBD2|-|TRBJ2-7|TRBV19
TGTGCCAGTAGTGCGGGGGGTGGCGGCGAGCAGTACTTC
CASSAGGGGEQYF
>-|-|TRBJ1-6|TRBV2
TGTGCCAGCAGTACAGGGCTGAGTTCACCCCTCCACTTT
CASSTGLSSPLHF
>TRBD1|-|TRBJ2-2|TRBV19
TGTGCCAGTAGGACAGGGTTGAGGTGGACCGGGGAGCTGTTTTTT
CASRTGLRWTGELFF
>TRBD1|-|TRBJ1-4|TRBV5-1
TGCGCCAGCAGCCTGCAGGGGACAGGAGATGAAAAACTGTTTTTT
CASSLQGTGDEKLFF
>TRBD1|-|TRBJ1-1|TRBV27
TGTGCCAGCAGTCCGCGGGACAGTAACACTGAAGCTTTCTTT
CASSPRDSNTEAFF
>TRBD2|-|TRBJ2-1|TRBV5-1
TGCGCCAGCAGCTTAAGGCAGGCTAGCGGGACCAATGAGCAGTTCTTC
CASSLRQASGTNEQFF
>-|-|TRBJ2-7|TRBV11-3
TGTGCCAGCAGCGCAGGGGGGGACAGGAGCTCCTACGAGCAGTACTTC
CASSAGGDRSSYEQYF
>TRBD1|few|TRBJ1-2|TRBV18
TGTGCCAGCTCACCACGTGAACAGGGGGTTTATGGCTACACCTTC
CASSPREQGVYGYTF
>-|-|TRBJ2-7|TRBV7-8
TGTGCCAGCAGAAGGGGCTACGAGCAGTACTTC
CASRRGYEQYF
>-|few|TRBJ2-7|TRBV6-6
TGTGCCAGCAGGCTTGGACAGTCCCTGGGGCCCTACGAGCAGTACTTC
CASRLGQSLGPYEQYF
>-|few|TRBJ2-3|TRBV29-1
TGCAGCGTCCTGAGCACAGATACGCAGTATTTT
CSVLSTDTQYF
>-|-|TRBJ1-3|TRBV18
TGTGCCAGCTCACCATTATCGGCGGTCTCTGGAAACACCATATATTTT
CASSPLSAVSGNTIYF
>TRBD2|-|TRBJ2-7|TRBV6-1
TGTGCCAGCAGATTCCTGCGGGGGTACGAGCAGTACTTC
CASRFLRGYEQYF
>-|few|TRBJ2-7|TRBV14
TGTGCCAGCAGCCAAGCTCCGGGAGTATCCTACGAGCAGTACTTC
CASSQAPGVSYEQYF
>-|-|TRBJ1-4|TRBV19
TGTGCCAGTAGTATAGTGGCCATTAGGGGGGGAAATGAAAAACTGTTTTTT
CASSIVAIRGGNEKLFF
>-|-|TRBJ2-5|TRBV7-2
TGTGCCAGCAGTCGAGTTCCGGAGACCCAGTACTTC
CASSRVPETQYF
>-|-|TRBJ1-5|TRBV4-2
TGTGCCAGCAGCCAAGTTGGGAGTAATCAGCCCCAGCATTTT
CASSQVGSNQPQHF
>-|-|TRBJ2-2|TRBV5-1
TGCGCCAGCAGCCCCGGGACACCGAACACCGGGGAGCTGTTTTTT
CASSPGTPNTGELFF
>-|-|TRBJ2-5|TRBV9
TGTGCCAGCAGCGTAGACGGTTGGGAGACCCAGTACTTC
CASSVDGWETQYF
>TRBD2|-|TRBJ2-3|TRBV7-2
TGTGCCAGCAGCCGGGGGGGGTCACTCCTGAGCACAGATACGCAGTATTTT
CASSRGGSLLSTDTQYF
>TRBD1|-|TRBJ1-1|TRBV7-9
TGTGCCAGCAGACCATTCGACCGGACAGGGTCGAGGAAGGCTTTCTTT
CASRPFDRTGSRKAFF
>-|few|TRBJ2-3|TRBV5-8
TGTGCCAGCACCCCCCCGGGGTTGGTTGCGCAGTATTTT
CASTPPGLVAQYF
>-|-|TRBJ2-3|TRBV7-9
TGTGCCAGCAGCCCAGGAGAGGGAGAGAGCACAGATACGCAGTATTTT
CASSPGEGESTDTQYF
>TRBD2|-|TRBJ2-1|TRBV5-1
TGCGCCAGCAGCCCTGGGACTAGCGGGGGGGCACAGTTCTTC
CASSPGTSGGAQFF
>TRBD1|-|TRBJ1-1|TRBV30
TGTGCCTGGATAGCCGCGACAGGGATTCCCCTGGCGAACACTGAAGCTTTCTTT
CAWIAATGIPLANTEAFF
>-|few|TRBJ1-3|TRBV29-1
TGCAGCGTAGGCGGGGGTTTCTCTGGAAACACCATATATTTT
CSVGGGFSGNTIYF
>-|-|TRBJ2-2|TRBV27
TGTGCCAGCAGCACCGGGACTTTAAACACCGGGGAGCTGTTTTTT
CASSTGTLNTGELFF
>-|-|TRBJ1-2|TRBV5-6
TGTGCCAGCAGCCCTAGAAACAGGGCAACGTACTATGGCTACACCTTC
CASSPRNRATYYGYTF
>TRBD1|-|TRBJ1-5|TRBV19
TGTGCCAGTAGTTTTACAGGGGACGGTCAGCCCCAGCATTTT
CASSFTGDGQPQHF
>-|-|TRBJ2-3|TRBV7-2
TGTGCCAGCAGCTTACAGGTCCCAGATACGCAGTATTTT
CASSLQVPDTQYF
>-|-|TRBJ2-1|TRBV5-6
TGTGCCAGCAGCTTATTGCATAGCTCCTACAATGAGCAGTTCTTC
CASSLLHSSYNEQFF
>-|-|TRBJ2-7|TRBV15
TGTGCCACCAGCAGATACTTAACCGGCGGCAGGGCCTCCTACGAGCAGTACTTC
CATSRYLTGGRASYEQYF
>TRBD1|-|TRBJ2-7|TRBV15
TGTGCCACCAGCAGGGCGGACAGGTACGAGCAGTACTTC
CATSRADRYEQYF
>TRBD2|once|TRBJ2-1|TRBV11-2
TGTGCCAGCAGCTTAGGTAGGCTAGCGGACAATGAGCAGTTCTTC
CASSLGRLADNEQFF
>-|-|TRBJ1-2|TRBV6-5
TGTGCCAGCAGTTGGGACTCCGCTACGGCCTATGGCTACACCTTC
CASSWDSATAYGYTF